This T cell receptor beta chain was identified in a study of T-cell memory formation after mild COVID-19. Points from the study as a whole: Pre-infection memory carried some responding clones, suggesting that cross-reactive memory joined.

Turning to this clonotype: Antigen specificity is unknown.

The 5'RACE method, run with constant-segment primers, produced TCR alpha and TCR beta cDNA libraries (carrying sample barcodes and UMIs). From the 5' RACE reads, TCRdb called clonotypes with MiXCR, one entry per CDR3 protein. Among a few hundred thousand distinct CDR3 sequences listed, roughly 20% were seen once. There are 14 residues in the CDR3. The V segment lost 3 bases and the J segment 5 bases; nucleotides outside the gene matches: 5. Germline CDR1 SGHAT, CDR2 FQNNGV. The specimen was PBMCs or a T cell subset sorted from them (not recorded which). This clonotype originated in an adult woman who had mild COVID-19 (a few samples of this study predate the infection). Cell type and time point are not known. The chain has TRBV11-2 and TRBJ2-5; 8 positions agree with TRBD1. The CDR3 loop is CASSFGQGWETQYF. The CDR3 DNA reads as TGTGCCAGCAGCTTCGGACAGGGTTGGGAGACCCAGTACTTC.